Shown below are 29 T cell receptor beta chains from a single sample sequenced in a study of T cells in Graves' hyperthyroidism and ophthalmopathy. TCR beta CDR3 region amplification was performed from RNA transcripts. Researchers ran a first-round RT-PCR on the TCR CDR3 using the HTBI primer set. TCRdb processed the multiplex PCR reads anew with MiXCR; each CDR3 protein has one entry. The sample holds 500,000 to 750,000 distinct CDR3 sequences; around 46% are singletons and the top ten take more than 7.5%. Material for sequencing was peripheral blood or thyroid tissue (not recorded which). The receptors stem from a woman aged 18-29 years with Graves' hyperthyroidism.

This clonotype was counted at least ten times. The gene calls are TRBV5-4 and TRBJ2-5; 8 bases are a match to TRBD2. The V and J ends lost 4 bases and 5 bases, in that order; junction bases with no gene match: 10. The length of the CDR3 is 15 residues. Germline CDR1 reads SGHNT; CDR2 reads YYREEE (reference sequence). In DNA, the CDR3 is TGTGCCAGCAGCCCCATAGCGGGAAGTGAGGAGACCCAGTACTTC. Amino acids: CASSPIAGSEETQYF.

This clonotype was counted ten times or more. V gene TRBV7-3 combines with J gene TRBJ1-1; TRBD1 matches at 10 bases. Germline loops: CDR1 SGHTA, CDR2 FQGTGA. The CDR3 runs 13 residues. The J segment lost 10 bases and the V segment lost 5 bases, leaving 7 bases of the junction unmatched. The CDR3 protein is CASSNDRGQGAFF. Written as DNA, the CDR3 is TGTGCCAGCAGCAACGACAGGGGGCAAGGAGCTTTCTTT.

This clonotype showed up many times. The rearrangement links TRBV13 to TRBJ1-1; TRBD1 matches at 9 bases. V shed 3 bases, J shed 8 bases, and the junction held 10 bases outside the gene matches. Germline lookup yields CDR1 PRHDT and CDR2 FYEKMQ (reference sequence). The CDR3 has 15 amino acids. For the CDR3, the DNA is TGTGCCAGCAGCTTGGCCGGGACAGGGACGCGAGAAGCTTTCTTT. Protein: CASSLAGTGTREAFF. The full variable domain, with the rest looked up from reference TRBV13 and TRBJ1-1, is AAGVIQSPRHLIKEKRETATLKCYPIPRHDTVYWYQQGPGQDPQFLISFYEKMQSDKGSIPDRFSAQQFSDYHSELNMSSLELGDSALYFCASSLAGTGTREAFFGQGTRLTVV.

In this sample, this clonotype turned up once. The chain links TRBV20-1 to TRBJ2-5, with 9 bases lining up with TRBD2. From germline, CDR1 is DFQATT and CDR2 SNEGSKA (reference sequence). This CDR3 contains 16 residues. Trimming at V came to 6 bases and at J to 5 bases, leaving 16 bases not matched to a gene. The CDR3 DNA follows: TGCAGTGCCAGCAGTGCATTAGCGGGAGTCTTGGAGACCCAGTACTTC. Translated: CSASSALAGVLETQYF.

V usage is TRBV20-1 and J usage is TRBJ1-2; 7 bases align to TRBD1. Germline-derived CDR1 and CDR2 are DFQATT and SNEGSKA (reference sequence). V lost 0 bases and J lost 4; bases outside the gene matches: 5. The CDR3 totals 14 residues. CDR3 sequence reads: CSARDHGTAYGYTF. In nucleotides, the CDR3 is TGCAGTGCTAGAGATCACGGGACAGCCTATGGCTACACCTTC.

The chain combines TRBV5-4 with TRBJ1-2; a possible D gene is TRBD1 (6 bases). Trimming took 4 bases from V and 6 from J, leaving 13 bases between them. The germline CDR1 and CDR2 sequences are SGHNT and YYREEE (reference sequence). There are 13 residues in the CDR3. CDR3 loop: CASSTGYEHGYTF. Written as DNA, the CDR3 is TGTGCCAGCAGCACAGGGTACGAGCATGGCTACACCTTC.

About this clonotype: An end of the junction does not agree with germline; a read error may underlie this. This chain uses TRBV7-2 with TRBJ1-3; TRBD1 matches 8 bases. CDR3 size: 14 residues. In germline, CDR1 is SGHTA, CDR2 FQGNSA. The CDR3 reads CASSPSTGGNTVYF. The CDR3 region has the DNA TGTGCCAGCTCACCAAGTACAGGGGGAAACACCGTATATTTT.

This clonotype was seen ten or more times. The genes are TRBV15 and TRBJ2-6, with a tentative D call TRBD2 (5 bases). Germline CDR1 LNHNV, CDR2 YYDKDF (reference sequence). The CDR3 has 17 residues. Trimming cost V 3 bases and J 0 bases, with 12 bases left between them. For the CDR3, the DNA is TGTGCCACCAGCAGCCGACGGGGTTACTCTGGGGCCAACGTCCTGACTTTC. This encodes CATSSRRGYSGANVLTF.

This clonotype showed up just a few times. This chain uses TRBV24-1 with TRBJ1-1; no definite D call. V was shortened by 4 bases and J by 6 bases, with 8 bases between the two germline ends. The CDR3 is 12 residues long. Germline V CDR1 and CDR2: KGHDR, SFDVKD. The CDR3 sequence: CATSDGRPEAFF. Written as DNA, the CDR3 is TGTGCCACCAGTGACGGACGGCCTGAAGCTTTCTTT.

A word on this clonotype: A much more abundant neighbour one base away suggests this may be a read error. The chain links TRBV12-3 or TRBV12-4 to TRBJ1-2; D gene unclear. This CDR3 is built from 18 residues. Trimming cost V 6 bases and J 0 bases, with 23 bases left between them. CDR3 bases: TGTGCCAGCAGCTCCGGCGTCGAGAGGCTAGGAGCTAACTATGGCTACACCTTC. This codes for CASSSGVERLGANYGYTF.

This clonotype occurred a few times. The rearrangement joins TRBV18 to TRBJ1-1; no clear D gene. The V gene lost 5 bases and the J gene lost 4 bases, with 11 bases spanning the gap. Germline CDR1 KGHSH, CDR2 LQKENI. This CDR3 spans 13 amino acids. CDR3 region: CASSTKDRTEAFF. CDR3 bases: TGTGCCAGCTCAACCAAGGACCGCACTGAAGCTTTCTTT.

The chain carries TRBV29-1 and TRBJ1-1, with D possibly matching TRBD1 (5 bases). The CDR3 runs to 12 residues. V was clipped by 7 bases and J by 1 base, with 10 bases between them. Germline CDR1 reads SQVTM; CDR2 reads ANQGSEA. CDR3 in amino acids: CSADKGNTEAFF. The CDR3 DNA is TGCAGCGCGGACAAAGGGAACACTGAAGCTTTCTTT.

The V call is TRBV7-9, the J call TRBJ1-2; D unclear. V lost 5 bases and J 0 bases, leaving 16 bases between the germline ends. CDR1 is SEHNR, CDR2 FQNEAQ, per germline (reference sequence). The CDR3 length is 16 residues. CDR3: CASSHIMDGANYGYTF. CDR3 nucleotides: TGTGCCAGCAGCCATATTATGGACGGAGCTAACTATGGCTACACCTTC.

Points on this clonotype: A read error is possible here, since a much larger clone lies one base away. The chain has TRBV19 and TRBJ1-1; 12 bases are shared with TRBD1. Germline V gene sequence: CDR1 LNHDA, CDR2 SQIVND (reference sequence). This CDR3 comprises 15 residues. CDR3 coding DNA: TGTGCCAGTGGAGGGACAGGGGGCTATAACACTGAAGCTTCCTTT. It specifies CASGGTGGYNTEASF.

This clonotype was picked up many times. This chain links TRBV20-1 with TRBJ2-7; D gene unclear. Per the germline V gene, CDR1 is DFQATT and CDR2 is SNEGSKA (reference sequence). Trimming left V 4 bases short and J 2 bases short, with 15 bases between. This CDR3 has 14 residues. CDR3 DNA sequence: TGCAGTGCTAAAGACGCCGGACCGACCTACGAGCAGTACTTC. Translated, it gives CSAKDAGPTYEQYF.

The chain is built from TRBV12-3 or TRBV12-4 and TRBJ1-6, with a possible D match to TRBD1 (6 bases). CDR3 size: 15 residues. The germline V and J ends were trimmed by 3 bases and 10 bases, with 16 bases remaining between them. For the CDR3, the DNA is TGTGCCAGCAGTTTGGGAGGGACACCACTCTCACCCCTCCACTTT. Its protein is CASSLGGTPLSPLHF.

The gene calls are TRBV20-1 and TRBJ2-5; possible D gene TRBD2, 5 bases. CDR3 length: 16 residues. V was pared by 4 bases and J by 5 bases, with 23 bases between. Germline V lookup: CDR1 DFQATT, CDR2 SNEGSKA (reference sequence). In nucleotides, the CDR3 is TGCAGTGCTATCCACAGCGGACCCTCCTACAATGAGACCCAGTACTTC. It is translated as CSAIHSGPSYNETQYF.

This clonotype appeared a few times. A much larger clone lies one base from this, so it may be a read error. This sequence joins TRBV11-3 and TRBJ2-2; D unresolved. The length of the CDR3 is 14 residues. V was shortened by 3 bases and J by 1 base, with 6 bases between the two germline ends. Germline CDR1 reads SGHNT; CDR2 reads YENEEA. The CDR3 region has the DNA TGTGCCAGCAGCTTTGGCGGGAACACCGGGGAGCTGTTTTTT. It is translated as CASSFGGNTGELFF.

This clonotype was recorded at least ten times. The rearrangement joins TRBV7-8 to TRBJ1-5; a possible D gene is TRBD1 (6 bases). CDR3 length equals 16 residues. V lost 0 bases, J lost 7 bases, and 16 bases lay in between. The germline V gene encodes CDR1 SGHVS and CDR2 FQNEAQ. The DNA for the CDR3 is TGTGCCAGCAGCTTAGCGCGGGTTTCGGGGGCGCAGCCCCAGCATTTT. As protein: CASSLARVSGAQPQHF.

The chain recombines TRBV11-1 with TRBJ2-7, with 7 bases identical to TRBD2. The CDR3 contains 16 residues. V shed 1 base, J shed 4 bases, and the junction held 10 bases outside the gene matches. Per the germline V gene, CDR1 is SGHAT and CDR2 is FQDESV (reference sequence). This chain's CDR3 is CASSLGDGGSSYEQYF. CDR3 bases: TGTGCCAGCAGCTTAGGGGATGGCGGGAGTTCGTACGAGCAGTACTTC.

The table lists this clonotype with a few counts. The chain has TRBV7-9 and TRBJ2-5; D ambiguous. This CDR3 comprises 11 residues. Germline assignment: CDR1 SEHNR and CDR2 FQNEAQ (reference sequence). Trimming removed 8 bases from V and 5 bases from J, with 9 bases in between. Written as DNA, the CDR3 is TGTGCCAGCTGGAGTGAGGAGACCCAGTACTTC. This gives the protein CASWSEETQYF.

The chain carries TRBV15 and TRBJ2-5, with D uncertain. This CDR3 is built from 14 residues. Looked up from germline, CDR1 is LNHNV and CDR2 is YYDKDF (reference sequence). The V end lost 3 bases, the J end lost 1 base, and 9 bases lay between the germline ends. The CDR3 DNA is TGTGCCACCAGCAGCCACCTCGTCCAAGAGACCCAGTACTTC. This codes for CATSSHLVQETQYF.

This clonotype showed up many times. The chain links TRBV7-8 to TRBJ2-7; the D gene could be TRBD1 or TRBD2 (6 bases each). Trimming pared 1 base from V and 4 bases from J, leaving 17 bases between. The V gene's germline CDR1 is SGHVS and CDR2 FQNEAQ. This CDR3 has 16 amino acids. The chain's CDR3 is CASSLEVGGFNYEQYF. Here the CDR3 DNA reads TGTGCCAGCAGCTTAGAAGTCGGGGGCTTCAATTACGAGCAGTACTTC.

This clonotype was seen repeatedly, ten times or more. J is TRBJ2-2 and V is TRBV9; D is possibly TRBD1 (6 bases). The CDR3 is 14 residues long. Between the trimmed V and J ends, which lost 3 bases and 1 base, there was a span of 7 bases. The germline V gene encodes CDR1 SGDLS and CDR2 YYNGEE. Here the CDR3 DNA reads TGTGCCAGCAGCGGGGGACAGAACACCGGGGAGCTGTTTTTT. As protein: CASSGGQNTGELFF.

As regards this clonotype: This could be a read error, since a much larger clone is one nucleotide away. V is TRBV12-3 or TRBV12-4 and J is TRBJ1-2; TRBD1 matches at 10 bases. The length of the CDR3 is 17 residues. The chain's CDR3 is CASSPKGQGTPNYSYTF. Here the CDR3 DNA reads TGTGCCAGCAGCCCCAAGGGACAGGGGACGCCTAACTATAGCTACACCTTC.

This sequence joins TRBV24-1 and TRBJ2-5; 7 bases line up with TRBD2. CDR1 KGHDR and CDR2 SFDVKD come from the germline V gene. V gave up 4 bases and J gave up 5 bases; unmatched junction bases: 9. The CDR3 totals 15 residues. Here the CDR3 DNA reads TGTGCCACCAGTGACCCAGCGGGATTTGGGGAGACCCAGTACTTC. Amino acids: CATSDPAGFGETQYF.

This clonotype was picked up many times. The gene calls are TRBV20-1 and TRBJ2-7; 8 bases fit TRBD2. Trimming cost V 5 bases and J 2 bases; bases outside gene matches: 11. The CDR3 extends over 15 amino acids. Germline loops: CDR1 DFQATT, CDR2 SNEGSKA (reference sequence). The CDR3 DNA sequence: TGCAGTGCTCCACGCGGGGGGACGGAAGCCTACGAGCAGTACTTC. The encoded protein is CSAPRGGTEAYEQYF.

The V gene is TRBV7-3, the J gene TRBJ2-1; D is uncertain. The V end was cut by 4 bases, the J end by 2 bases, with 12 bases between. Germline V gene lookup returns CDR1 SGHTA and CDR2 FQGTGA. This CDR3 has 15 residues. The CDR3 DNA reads TGTGCCAGCAGCTACGTCCCGGACGCCTACAATGAGCAGTTCTTC. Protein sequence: CASSYVPDAYNEQFF.

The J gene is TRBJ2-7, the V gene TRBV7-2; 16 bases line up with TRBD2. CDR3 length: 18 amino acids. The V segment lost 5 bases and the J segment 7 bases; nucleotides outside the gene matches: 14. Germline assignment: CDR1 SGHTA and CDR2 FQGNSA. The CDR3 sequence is CASSPRYGTSGRAGEQYF. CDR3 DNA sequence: TGTGCCAGCAGCCCCCGATACGGGACTAGCGGGAGGGCCGGGGAGCAGTACTTC.